This T cell receptor beta chain was obtained from a study of T cell changes during pregnancy in multiple sclerosis. Only in-frame clones appear in the TCRdb table, and some are missing; sequencing was by immunoSEQ multiplex PCR. The sample consists of 50,000 to 65,000 clones, 93% of them appearing once. This clonotype originated in a female donor with multiple sclerosis, enrolled in a pregnancy study. The specimen comprised CD8+ T cells from peripheral blood mononuclear cells, sampled in the second trimester of pregnancy.

DNA of the CDR3: TGTGCCAGTAAGCTAGCGGGTAGCTCCTACAATGAGCAGTTCTTC. This translates into CASKLAGSSYNEQFF. The V gene is TRBV19, the J gene TRBJ2-1, with 8 positions matching TRBD2. The germline V gene encodes CDR1 LNHDA and CDR2 SQIVND (reference sequence). V was clipped by 7 bases and J by 0 bases; unmatched bases: 5. The CDR3 sequence is 15 residues long.